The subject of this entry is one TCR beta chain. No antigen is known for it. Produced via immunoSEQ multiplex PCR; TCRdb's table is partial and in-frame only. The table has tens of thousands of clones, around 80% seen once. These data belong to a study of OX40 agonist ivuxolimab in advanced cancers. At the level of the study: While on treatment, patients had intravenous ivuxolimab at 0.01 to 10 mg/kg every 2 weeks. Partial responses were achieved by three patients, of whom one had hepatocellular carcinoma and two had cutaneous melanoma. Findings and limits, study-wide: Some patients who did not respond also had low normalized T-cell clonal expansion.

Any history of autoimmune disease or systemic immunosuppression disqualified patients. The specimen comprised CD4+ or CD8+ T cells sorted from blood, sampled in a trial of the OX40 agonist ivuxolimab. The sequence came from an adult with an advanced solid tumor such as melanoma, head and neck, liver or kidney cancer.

The CDR3 sequence is CASSQGAVGYSPLHF. CDR3 in DNA: TGTGCCAGCAGCCAAGGGGCCGTCGGTTATTCACCCCTCCACTTT. The rearrangement joins TRBV9 to TRBJ1-6; the D gene is possibly TRBD1 (5 bases). Germline CDR1 reads SGDLS; CDR2 reads YYNGEE. Deletions cut 4 bases from V and 8 bases from J, with 16 bases between. The CDR3 sequence is 15 residues long. Together with reference TRBV9 and TRBJ1-6, the CDR3 gives the full variable domain: DSGVTQTPKHLITATGQRVTLRCSPRSGDLSVYWYQQSLDQGLQFLIQYYNGEERAKGNILERFSAQQFPDLHSELNLSSLELGDSALYFCASSQGAVGYSPLHFGNGTRLTVT.